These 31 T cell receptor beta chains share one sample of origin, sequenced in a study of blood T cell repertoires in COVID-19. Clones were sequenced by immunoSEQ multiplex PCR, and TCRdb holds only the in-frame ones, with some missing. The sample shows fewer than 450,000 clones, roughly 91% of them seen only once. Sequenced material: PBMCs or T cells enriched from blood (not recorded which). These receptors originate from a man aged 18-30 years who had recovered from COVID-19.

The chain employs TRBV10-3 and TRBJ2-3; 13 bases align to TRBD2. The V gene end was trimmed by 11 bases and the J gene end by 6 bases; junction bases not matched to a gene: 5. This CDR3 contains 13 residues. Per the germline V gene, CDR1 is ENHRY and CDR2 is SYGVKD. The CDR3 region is CAAGLAGADTQYF. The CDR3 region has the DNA TGTGCCGCCGGACTAGCGGGAGCTGATACGCAGTATTTT.

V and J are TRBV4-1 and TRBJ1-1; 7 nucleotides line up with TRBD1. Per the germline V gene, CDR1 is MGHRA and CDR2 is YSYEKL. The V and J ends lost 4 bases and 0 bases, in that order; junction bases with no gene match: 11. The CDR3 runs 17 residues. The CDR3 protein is CASSPQLTTGVNTEAFF. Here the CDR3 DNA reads TGCGCCAGCAGCCCGCAACTCACCACAGGGGTGAACACTGAAGCTTTCTTT.

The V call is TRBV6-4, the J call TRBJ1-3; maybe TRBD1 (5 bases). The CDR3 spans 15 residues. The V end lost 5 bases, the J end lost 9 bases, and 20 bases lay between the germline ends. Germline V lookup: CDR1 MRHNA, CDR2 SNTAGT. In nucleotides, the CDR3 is TGTGCCAGCAGTCTGGCGCAGGGAAAGTTCGGCACCATATATTTT. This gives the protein CASSLAQGKFGTIYF.

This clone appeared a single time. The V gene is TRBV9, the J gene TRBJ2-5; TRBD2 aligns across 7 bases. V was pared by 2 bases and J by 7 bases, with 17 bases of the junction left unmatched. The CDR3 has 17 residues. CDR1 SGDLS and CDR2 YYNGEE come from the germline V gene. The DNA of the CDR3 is TGTGCCAGCAGCGTCGGGGTAGGAACGGGAGGCGCGGGGACCCAGTACTTC. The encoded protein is CASSVGVGTGGAGTQYF.

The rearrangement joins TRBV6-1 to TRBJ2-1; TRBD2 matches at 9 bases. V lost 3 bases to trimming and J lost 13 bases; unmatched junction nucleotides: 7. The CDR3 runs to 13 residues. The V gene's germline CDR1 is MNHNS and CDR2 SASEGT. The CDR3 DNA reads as TGTGCCAGCAGTGAGTTGCGACTAGCGGATCAGTTCTTC. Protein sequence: CASSELRLADQFF.

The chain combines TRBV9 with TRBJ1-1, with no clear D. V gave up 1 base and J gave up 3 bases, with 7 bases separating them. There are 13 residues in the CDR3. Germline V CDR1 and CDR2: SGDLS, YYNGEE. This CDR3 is CASSVRSDTEAFF. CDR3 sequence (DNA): TGTGCCAGCAGCGTACGGTCCGACACTGAAGCTTTCTTT.

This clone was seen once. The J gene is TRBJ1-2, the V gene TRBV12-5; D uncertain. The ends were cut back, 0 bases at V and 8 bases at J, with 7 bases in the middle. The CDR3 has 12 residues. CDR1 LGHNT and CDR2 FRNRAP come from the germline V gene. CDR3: CASGLVARGYTF. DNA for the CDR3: TGTGCTAGTGGTTTGGTAGCGAGGGGCTACACCTTC.

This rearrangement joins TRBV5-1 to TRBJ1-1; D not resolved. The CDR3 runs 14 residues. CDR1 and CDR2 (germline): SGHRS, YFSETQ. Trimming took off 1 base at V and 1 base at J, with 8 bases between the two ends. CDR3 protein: CASSLIPGNTEAFF. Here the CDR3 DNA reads TGCGCCAGCAGCTTGATACCAGGGAACACTGAAGCTTTCTTT. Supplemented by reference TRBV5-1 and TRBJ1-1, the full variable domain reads KAGVTQTPRYLIKTRGQQVTLSCSPISGHRSVSWYQQTPGQGLQFLFEYFSETQRNKGNFPGRFSGRQFSNSRSEMNVSTLELGDSALYLCASSLIPGNTEAFFGQGTRLTVV.

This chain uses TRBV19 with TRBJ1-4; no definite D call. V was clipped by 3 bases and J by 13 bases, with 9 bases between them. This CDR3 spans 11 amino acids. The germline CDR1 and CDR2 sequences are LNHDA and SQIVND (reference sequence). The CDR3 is CASSMYERLFF. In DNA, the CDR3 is TGTGCCAGTAGTATGTATGAGCGACTGTTTTTT.

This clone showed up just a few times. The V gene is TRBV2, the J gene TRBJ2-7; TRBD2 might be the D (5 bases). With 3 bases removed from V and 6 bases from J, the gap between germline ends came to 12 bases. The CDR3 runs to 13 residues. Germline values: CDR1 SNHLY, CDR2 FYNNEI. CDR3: CASSDLDGGEQYF. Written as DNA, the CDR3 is TGTGCCAGCAGTGACTTGGATGGAGGCGAGCAGTACTTC.

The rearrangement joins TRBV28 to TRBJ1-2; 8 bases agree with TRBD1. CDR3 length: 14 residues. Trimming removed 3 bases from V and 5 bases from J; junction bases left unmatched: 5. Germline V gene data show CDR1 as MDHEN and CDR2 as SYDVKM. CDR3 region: CASSLRTGFYGYTF. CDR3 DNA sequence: TGTGCCAGCAGTTTGAGGACAGGGTTTTATGGCTACACCTTC.

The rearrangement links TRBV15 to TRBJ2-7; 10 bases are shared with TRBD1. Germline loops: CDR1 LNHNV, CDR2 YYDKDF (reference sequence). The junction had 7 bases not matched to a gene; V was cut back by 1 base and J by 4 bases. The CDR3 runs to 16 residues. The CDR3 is CATSRGPRTGGYEQYF. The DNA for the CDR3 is TGTGCCACCAGCAGAGGACCCCGGACAGGGGGATACGAGCAGTACTTC.

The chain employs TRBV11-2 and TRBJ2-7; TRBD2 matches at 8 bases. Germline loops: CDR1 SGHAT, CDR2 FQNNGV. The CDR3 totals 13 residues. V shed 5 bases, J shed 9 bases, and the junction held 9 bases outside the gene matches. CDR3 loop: CASSPAGGEGQYF. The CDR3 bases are TGTGCCAGCAGCCCCGCGGGGGGCGAAGGGCAGTACTTC.

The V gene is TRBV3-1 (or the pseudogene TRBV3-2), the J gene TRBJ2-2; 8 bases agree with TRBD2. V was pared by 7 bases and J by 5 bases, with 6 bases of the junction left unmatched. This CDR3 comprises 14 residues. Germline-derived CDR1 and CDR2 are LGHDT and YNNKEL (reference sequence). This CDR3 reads CASTVGGGTGELFF. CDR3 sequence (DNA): TGTGCCAGCACCGTGGGCGGGGGGACCGGGGAGCTGTTTTTT.

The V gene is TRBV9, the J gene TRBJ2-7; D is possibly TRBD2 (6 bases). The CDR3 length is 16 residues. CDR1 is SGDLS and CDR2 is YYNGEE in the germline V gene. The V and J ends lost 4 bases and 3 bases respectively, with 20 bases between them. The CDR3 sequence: CASSLGLGGEGYEQYF. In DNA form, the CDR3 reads TGTGCCAGCAGCCTAGGGCTGGGGGGAGAAGGCTACGAGCAGTACTTC. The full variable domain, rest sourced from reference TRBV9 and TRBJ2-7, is DSGVTQTPKHLITATGQRVTLRCSPRSGDLSVYWYQQSLDQGLQFLIQYYNGEERAKGNILERFSAQQFPDLHSELNLSSLELGDSALYFCASSLGLGGEGYEQYFGPGTRLTVT.

The CDR3 sequence is CASSPRQGITDGYTF. For the CDR3, the DNA is TGTGCCAGCAGCCCCAGACAGGGAATTACGGATGGCTACACCTTC. V gene TRBV7-9 combines with J gene TRBJ1-2; 7 positions match TRBD1. CDR1 is SEHNR, CDR2 FQNEAQ, per germline (reference sequence). With 5 bases clipped from V and 6 bases from J, the junction kept 12 bases outside the gene matches. The length of the CDR3 is 15 residues.

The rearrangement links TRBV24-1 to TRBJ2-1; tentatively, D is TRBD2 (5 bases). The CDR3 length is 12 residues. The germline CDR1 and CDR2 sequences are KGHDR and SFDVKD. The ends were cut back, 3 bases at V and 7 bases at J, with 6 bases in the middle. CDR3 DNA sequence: TGTGCCACCAGTGATGGCGGGAATGAGCAGTTCTTC. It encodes CATSDGGNEQFF.

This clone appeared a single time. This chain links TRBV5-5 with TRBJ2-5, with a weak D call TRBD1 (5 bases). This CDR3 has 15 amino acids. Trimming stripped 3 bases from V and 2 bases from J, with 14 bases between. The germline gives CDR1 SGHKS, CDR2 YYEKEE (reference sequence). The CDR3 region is CASSSFPTVQETQYF. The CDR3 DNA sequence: TGTGCCAGCAGCTCATTCCCGACAGTACAAGAGACCCAGTACTTC.

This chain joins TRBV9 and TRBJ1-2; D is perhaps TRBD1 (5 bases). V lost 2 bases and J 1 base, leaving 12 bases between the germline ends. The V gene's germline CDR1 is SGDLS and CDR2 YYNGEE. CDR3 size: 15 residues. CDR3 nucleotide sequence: TGTGCCAGCAGCGTCGACGCCGACAGTAACTATGGCTACACCTTC. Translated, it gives CASSVDADSNYGYTF.

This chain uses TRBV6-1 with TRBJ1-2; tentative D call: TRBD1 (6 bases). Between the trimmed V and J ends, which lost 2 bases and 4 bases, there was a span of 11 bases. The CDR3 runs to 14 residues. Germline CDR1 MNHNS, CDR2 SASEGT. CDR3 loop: CASSEMTGGYGYTF. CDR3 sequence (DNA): TGTGCCAGCAGTGAAATGACAGGAGGCTATGGCTACACCTTC.

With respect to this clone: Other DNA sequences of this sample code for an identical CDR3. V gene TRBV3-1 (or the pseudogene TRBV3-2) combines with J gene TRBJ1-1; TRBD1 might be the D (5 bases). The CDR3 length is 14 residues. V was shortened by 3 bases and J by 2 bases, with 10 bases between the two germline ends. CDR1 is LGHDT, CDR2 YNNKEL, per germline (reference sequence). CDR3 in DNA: TGTGCCAGCAGCCAGCCCGGGGGTAACACTGAAGCTTTCTTT. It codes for CASSQPGGNTEAFF.

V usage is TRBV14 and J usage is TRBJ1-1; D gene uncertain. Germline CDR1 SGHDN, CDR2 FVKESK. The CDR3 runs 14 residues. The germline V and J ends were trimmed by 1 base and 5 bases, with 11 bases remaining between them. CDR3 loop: CASSQVRGITEAFF. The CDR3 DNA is TGTGCCAGCAGCCAAGTTCGAGGGATTACTGAAGCTTTCTTT. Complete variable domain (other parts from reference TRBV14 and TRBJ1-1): EAGVTQFPSHSVIEKGQTVTLRCDPISGHDNLYWYRRVMGKEIKFLLHFVKESKQDESGMPNNRFLAERTGGTYSTLKVQPAELEDSGVYFCASSQVRGITEAFFGQGTRLTVV.

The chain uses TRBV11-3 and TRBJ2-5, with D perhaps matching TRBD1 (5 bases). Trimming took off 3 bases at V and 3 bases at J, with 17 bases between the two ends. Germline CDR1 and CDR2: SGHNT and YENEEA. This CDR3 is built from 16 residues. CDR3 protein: CASSFAGYGAKETQYF. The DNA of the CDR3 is TGTGCCAGCAGCTTCGCCGGTTATGGGGCCAAAGAGACCCAGTACTTC.

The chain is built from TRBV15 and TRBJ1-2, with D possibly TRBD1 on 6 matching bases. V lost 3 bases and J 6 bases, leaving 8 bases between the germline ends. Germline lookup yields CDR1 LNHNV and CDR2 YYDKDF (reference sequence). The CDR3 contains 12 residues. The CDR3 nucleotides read TGTGCCACCAGCAGGGGGGCGGATGGCTACACCTTC. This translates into CATSRGADGYTF.

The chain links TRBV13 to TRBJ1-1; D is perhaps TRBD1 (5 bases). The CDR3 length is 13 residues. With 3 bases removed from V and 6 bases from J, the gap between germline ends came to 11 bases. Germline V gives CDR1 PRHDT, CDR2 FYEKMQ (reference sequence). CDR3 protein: CASSFQGTPEAFF. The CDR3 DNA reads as TGTGCCAGCAGCTTTCAGGGTACCCCTGAAGCTTTCTTT.

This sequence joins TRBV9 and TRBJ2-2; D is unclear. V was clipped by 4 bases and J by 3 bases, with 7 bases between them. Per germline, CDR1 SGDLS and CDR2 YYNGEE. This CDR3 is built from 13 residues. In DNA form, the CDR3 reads TGTGCCAGCAGCATCATTCACACCGGGGAGCTGTTTTTT. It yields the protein CASSIIHTGELFF. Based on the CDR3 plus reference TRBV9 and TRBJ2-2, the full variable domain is DSGVTQTPKHLITATGQRVTLRCSPRSGDLSVYWYQQSLDQGLQFLIQYYNGEERAKGNILERFSAQQFPDLHSELNLSSLELGDSALYFCASSIIHTGELFFGEGSRLTVL.

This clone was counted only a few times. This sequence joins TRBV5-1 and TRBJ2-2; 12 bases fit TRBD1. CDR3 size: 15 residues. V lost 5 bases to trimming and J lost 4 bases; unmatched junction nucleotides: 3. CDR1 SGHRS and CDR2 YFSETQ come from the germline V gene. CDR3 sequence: CASRGTGGSTGELFF. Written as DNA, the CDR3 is TGCGCCAGCAGGGGGACAGGGGGCTCCACCGGGGAGCTGTTTTTT. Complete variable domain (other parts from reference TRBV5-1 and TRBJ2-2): KAGVTQTPRYLIKTRGQQVTLSCSPISGHRSVSWYQQTPGQGLQFLFEYFSETQRNKGNFPGRFSGRQFSNSRSEMNVSTLELGDSALYLCASRGTGGSTGELFFGEGSRLTVL.

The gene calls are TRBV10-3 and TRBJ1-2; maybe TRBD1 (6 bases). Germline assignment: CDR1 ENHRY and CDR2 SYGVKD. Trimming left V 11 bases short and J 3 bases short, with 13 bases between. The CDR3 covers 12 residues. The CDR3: CAGAGEHYGYTF. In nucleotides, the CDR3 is TGTGCCGGGGCAGGGGAGCACTATGGCTACACCTTC.

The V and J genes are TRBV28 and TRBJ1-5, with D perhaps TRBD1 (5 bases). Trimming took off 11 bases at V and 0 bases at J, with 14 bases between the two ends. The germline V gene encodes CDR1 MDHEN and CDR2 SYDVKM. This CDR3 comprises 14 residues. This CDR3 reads CAGKDGHSNQPQHF. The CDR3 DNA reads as TGTGCCGGAAAGGACGGACATAGCAATCAGCCCCAGCATTTT.

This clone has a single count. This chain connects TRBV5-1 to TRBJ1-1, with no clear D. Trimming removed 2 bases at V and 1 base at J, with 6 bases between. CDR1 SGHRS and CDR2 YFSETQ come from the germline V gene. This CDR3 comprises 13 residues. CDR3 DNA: TGCGCCAGCAGCTTTAGCGCGAACACTGAAGCTTTCTTT. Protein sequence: CASSFSANTEAFF.

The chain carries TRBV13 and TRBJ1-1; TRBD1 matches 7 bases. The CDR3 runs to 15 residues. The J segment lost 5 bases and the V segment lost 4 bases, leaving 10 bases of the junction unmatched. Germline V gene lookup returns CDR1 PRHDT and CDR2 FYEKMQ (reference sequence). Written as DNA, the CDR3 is TGTGCCAGCAGCTATCAACAGGGGTTGAGGACTGAAGCTTTCTTT. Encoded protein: CASSYQQGLRTEAFF.